A single sample gave rise to the 18 T cell receptor beta chains below, sequenced in a study of blood T cell repertoires in COVID-19. The assay was immunoSEQ multiplex PCR, and TCRdb's table has in-frame clones only and misses some. The profile shows about 160,000 clones, around 83% of them singletons. The sequencing input was peripheral blood. These TCRs come from a man in his forties with acute or convalescent COVID-19.

The J gene is TRBJ1-2, the V gene TRBV6-2 or TRBV6-3, with D perhaps TRBD1 (6 bases). V was shortened by 5 bases and J by 5 bases, with 9 bases between the two germline ends. The CDR3 runs 12 residues. The germline V gene encodes CDR1 MNHEY and CDR2 SVGEGT. DNA for the CDR3: TGTGCCAGCAGTCGGCAGGGGTATGGCTACACCTTC. This sequence encodes CASSRQGYGYTF.

This chain joins TRBV28 and TRBJ2-5; the match to TRBD1 covers 8 bases. Germline V lookup: CDR1 MDHEN, CDR2 SYDVKM. J gave up 6 bases and V 6 bases, and 9 bases lay outside the gene matches. This CDR3 is 14 amino acids long. The CDR3 region is CASSAGQGRKTQYF. The CDR3, as DNA: TGTGCCAGCAGCGCCGGACAGGGTAGGAAGACCCAGTACTTC. The full variable domain, its missing parts supplied by reference TRBV28 and TRBJ2-5, is DVKVTQSSRYLVKRTGEKVFLECVQDMDHENMFWYRQDPGLGLRLIYFSYDVKMKEKGDIPEGYSVSREKKERFSLILESASTNQTSMYLCASSAGQGRKTQYFGPGTRLLVL.

This clone was counted once. The CDR3 region is CASKETYEQYF. CDR3 sequence (DNA): TGTGCCAGCAAAGAGACCTACGAGCAGTACTTC. The rearrangement joins TRBV2 to TRBJ2-7; D remains unclear. The V gene's germline CDR1 is SNHLY and CDR2 FYNNEI. This CDR3 contains 11 residues. V lost 7 bases and J 2 bases, leaving 6 bases between the germline ends. Combining the CDR3 with reference TRBV2 and TRBJ2-7 gives the whole variable domain EPEVTQTPSHQVTQMGQEVILRCVPISNHLYFYWYRQILGQKVEFLVSFYNNEISEKSEIFDDQFSVERPDGSNFTLKIRSTKLEDSAMYFCASKETYEQYFGPGTRLTVT.

V is TRBV5-1 and J is TRBJ1-4; D ambiguous. Trimming took 1 base from V and 6 from J, leaving 7 bases between them. Germline V gives CDR1 SGHRS, CDR2 YFSETQ. This CDR3 spans 13 amino acids. The CDR3 DNA follows: TGCGCCAGCAGCTTGCGGCTAGATGAAAAACTGTTTTTT. It specifies CASSLRLDEKLFF.

The rearrangement links TRBV5-4 to TRBJ1-5; maybe TRBD1 (6 bases). The CDR3 runs to 14 residues. Looked up from germline, CDR1 is SGHNT and CDR2 is YYREEE (reference sequence). The germline V and J ends were trimmed by 4 bases and 7 bases, with 15 bases remaining between them. CDR3 residues: CASSHIQGRQPQHF. CDR3 coding DNA: TGTGCCAGCAGCCATATACAGGGTCGGCAGCCCCAGCATTTT. The full variable domain, completed using reference TRBV5-4 and TRBJ1-5, is ETGVTQSPTHLIKTRGQQVTLRCSSQSGHNTVSWYQQALGQGPQFIFQYYREEENGRGNFPPRFSGLQFPNYSSELNVNALELDDSALYLCASSHIQGRQPQHFGDGTRLSIL.

The gene calls are TRBV9 and TRBJ2-7; 7 nucleotides agree with TRBD2. Trimming cost V 7 bases and J 1 base; bases outside gene matches: 8. This CDR3 contains 14 residues. Germline lookup yields CDR1 SGDLS and CDR2 YYNGEE. Written as DNA, the CDR3 is TGTGCCAGCGCGAAAGGGGAGGGTTCCTACGAGCAGTACTTC. Protein sequence: CASAKGEGSYEQYF.

This clone has a single count. This rearrangement joins TRBV30 to TRBJ1-2; D is unclear. The CDR3 covers 12 residues. CDR1 GTSNPN and CDR2 SVGIG come from the germline V gene (reference sequence). V was shortened by 0 bases and J by 8 bases, with 10 bases between the two germline ends. The DNA for the CDR3 is TGTGCCTGGAGTGTACTAGGGTTAGGCTACACCTTC. Translated: CAWSVLGLGYTF. The full variable domain, completed using reference TRBV30 and TRBJ1-2, is SQTIHQWPATLVQPVGSPLSLECTVEGTSNPNLYWYRQAAGRGLQLLFYSVGIGQISSEVPQNLSASRPQDRQFILSSKKLLLSDSGFYLCAWSVLGLGYTFGSGTRLTVV.

V is TRBV5-1 and J is TRBJ2-5; 10 bases are a match to TRBD2. Germline assignment: CDR1 SGHRS and CDR2 YFSETQ. The ends lost 1 base at V and 3 bases at J; junction bases unmatched: 3. CDR3 length: 15 residues. CDR3 protein: CASSLSSGGEETQYF. The CDR3 DNA reads as TGCGCCAGCAGCTTGTCTAGCGGGGGAGAAGAGACCCAGTACTTC.

The rearrangement links TRBV5-1 to TRBJ2-7; tentative D call: TRBD2 (6 bases). Trimming stripped 4 bases from V and 3 bases from J, with 11 bases between. The CDR3 totals 13 residues. CDR1 and CDR2 (germline): SGHRS, YFSETQ. This CDR3 is CASSAGINYEQYF. CDR3 DNA: TGCGCCAGCAGCGCGGGGATTAACTACGAGCAGTACTTC.

V usage is TRBV2 and J usage is TRBJ1-2, with 12 bases that match TRBD1. In germline, CDR1 is SNHLY, CDR2 FYNNEI. The CDR3 is made up of 15 amino acids. With V trimmed by 5 bases and J by 4 bases, 5 bases remained unmatched. Here the CDR3 DNA reads TGTGCCAGCAGTCTTTCGGGACAGGGGGCCTATGGCTACACCTTC. Its translation: CASSLSGQGAYGYTF.

The chain uses TRBV28 and TRBJ1-1; D not certain. The CDR3 totals 16 residues. V shed 6 bases and J shed 0 bases, with 17 bases lying between them. The germline CDR1 and CDR2 sequences are MDHEN and SYDVKM. The CDR3 bases are TGTGCCAGCAGGAAAACCGGTCCGGGAATGAACACTGAAGCTTTCTTT. Translated, it gives CASRKTGPGMNTEAFF. Filled out from reference TRBV28 and TRBJ1-1, the complete variable domain reads DVKVTQSSRYLVKRTGEKVFLECVQDMDHENMFWYRQDPGLGLRLIYFSYDVKMKEKGDIPEGYSVSREKKERFSLILESASTNQTSMYLCASRKTGPGMNTEAFFGQGTRLTVV.

The chain uses TRBV7-6 and TRBJ2-7, with a tentative D call TRBD2 (5 bases). Between the trimmed V and J ends, which lost 1 base and 3 bases, there was a span of 19 bases. There are 17 residues in the CDR3. CDR1 SGHVS and CDR2 FNYEAQ come from the germline V gene. CDR3 residues: CASSLEVGEQPNYEQYF. Written as DNA, the CDR3 is TGTGCCAGCAGCTTAGAGGTCGGGGAGCAGCCCAACTACGAGCAGTACTTC.

The chain joins TRBV9 to TRBJ1-1; a possible D gene is TRBD1 (5 bases). The V gene's germline CDR1 is SGDLS and CDR2 YYNGEE. Trimming removed 0 bases at V and 3 bases at J, with 9 bases between. The length of the CDR3 is 14 residues. As DNA, the CDR3 is TGTGCCAGCAGCGTAGGAGACAGACACACTGAAGCTTTCTTT. Amino acid sequence: CASSVGDRHTEAFF.

This chain joins TRBV9 and TRBJ2-7; D perhaps matches TRBD2 (6 bases). CDR3 size: 15 residues. CDR1 is SGDLS and CDR2 is YYNGEE in the germline V gene. V was shortened by 4 bases and J by 0 bases, with 14 bases between the two germline ends. The DNA for the CDR3 is TGTGCCAGCAGCCCCGCTAGCGTAAGCTCCTACGAGCAGTACTTC. This gives the protein CASSPASVSSYEQYF. Combining the CDR3 with reference TRBV9 and TRBJ2-7 gives the whole variable domain DSGVTQTPKHLITATGQRVTLRCSPRSGDLSVYWYQQSLDQGLQFLIQYYNGEERAKGNILERFSAQQFPDLHSELNLSSLELGDSALYFCASSPASVSSYEQYFGPGTRLTVT.

The chain joins TRBV15 to TRBJ2-1; 8 nucleotides agree with TRBD1. V was clipped by 7 bases and J by 3 bases; unmatched bases: 5. This CDR3 contains 14 residues. Per the germline V gene, CDR1 is LNHNV and CDR2 is YYDKDF (reference sequence). CDR3 nucleotides: TGTGCCACCACCTTGGACAGGGTCTACAATGAGCAGTTCTTC. This codes for CATTLDRVYNEQFF.

The V and J genes are TRBV7-8 and TRBJ2-7, with D unclear. The germline V gene has CDR1 SGHVS and CDR2 FQNEAQ. The CDR3 spans 16 residues. V shed 5 bases and J shed 4 bases, with 21 bases lying between them. CDR3 DNA sequence: TGTGCCAGCAGCCCTCTCTGGGCAGACCCTATTTACGAGCAGTACTTC. Amino acids: CASSPLWADPIYEQYF.

V is TRBV28 and J is TRBJ1-6; 7 nucleotides match TRBD1. The V segment lost 7 bases and the J segment 7 bases; nucleotides outside the gene matches: 4. Germline CDR1 reads MDHEN; CDR2 reads SYDVKM. The CDR3 contains 13 residues. CDR3 region: CASIPTGNSPLHF. For the CDR3, the DNA is TGTGCCAGCATTCCGACAGGGAATTCACCCCTCCACTTT.

The chain is built from TRBV11-2 and TRBJ2-3, with D perhaps matching TRBD2 (7 bases). CDR1 and CDR2 (germline): SGHAT, FQNNGV. V gave up 8 bases and J gave up 3 bases, with 18 bases separating them. This CDR3 comprises 15 residues. The CDR3 sequence is CASREGGGPTDTQYF. DNA of the CDR3: TGTGCCAGCCGAGAAGGGGGGGGGCCTACAGATACGCAGTATTTT.